This note documents a single T cell receptor (beta chain) sequence. The target antigen is unknown. The assay was immunoSEQ multiplex PCR, and TCRdb's table has in-frame clones only and misses some. The repertoire consists of 630,000 or so clones, with roughly 98% occurring once and the leading ten covering approximately 0.3%. The entry originates in a study of shared clonotypes between healthy human individuals. V lost 5 bases and J 10 bases, leaving 21 bases between the germline ends. CDR3 length equals 15 residues. Germline CDR1 SGHNT, CDR2 YENEEA. Naive CD8 cells lacked CD45RO, underwent positive selection for CCR7 and left out terminally differentiated effector memory CD45RA+ cells. Study outcomes and limitations: Blood alone was sampled, and tissue repertoires likely differ. Clonotypes which were not shared had lower generation probabilities than clonotypes that all four donors shared. Despite large depth, rarefaction showed incomplete sorted-subset sequencing. Around 5% was the fraction of naive CD4 clonotypes found shared across several donors.

The sequenced sample consisted of naive CD8+ T cells sorted from blood. This chain links TRBV11-3 with TRBJ2-1; D may match TRBD1 or TRBD2 (6 bases each). The receptor was isolated from a man aged 25-45 years in good health. CDR3 in amino acids: CASSAYGGPAVEQFF. In DNA, the CDR3 is TGTGCCAGCAGCGCTTATGGGGGGCCAGCAGTGGAGCAGTTCTTC.